Shown below are 18 T cell receptor beta chains from a single sample sequenced in a study of blood T cell repertoires in COVID-19. Here immunoSEQ multiplex PCR was the method, and the copy in TCRdb shows in-frame clones only, minus some. In the table there are about 190,000 clones, about 72% of which are singletons. The sequencing sample was made of PBMCs or T cells enriched from blood (not recorded which). The origin of the receptors is a woman between 50 and 59 years old who had recovered from COVID-19.

This clone has ten or more counts. The gene calls are TRBV3-1 (or the pseudogene TRBV3-2) and TRBJ1-5; D is unresolved. Germline CDR1 is LGHDT and CDR2 is YNNKEL (reference sequence). With 0 bases removed from V and 9 bases from J, the gap between germline ends came to 9 bases. The CDR3 runs to 13 residues. The CDR3 region is CASSQDMRPPQHF. CDR3 nucleotides: TGTGCCAGCAGCCAAGATATGCGGCCGCCCCAGCATTTT.

The V and J genes are TRBV14 and TRBJ1-1; 7 bases are a match to TRBD1. CDR1 and CDR2 (germline): SGHDN, FVKESK. V trimming: 7 bases; J trimming: 3 bases; junction bases outside the gene matches: 5. The CDR3 spans 13 residues. CDR3 sequence (DNA): TGTGCCAGCACAAAGGGGGCGGACACTGAAGCTTTCTTT. Protein sequence: CASTKGADTEAFF.

The chain recombines TRBV4-3 with TRBJ1-4; 8 nucleotides match TRBD1. Germline CDR1 is LGHNA and CDR2 is YSLEER. The CDR3 covers 16 residues. J lost 0 bases, V lost 1 base, and 1 base had no gene match. In DNA, the CDR3 is TGCGCCAGCAGCCAAGGACAGGGGACAACTAATGAAAAACTGTTTTTT. Its translation: CASSQGQGTTNEKLFF.

This chain links TRBV28 with TRBJ2-3; D possibly corresponds to TRBD2 (6 bases). The V gene lost 4 bases and the J gene lost 2 bases, with 16 bases spanning the gap. CDR3 size: 16 residues. CDR1 and CDR2 from the germline V gene are MDHEN and SYDVKM. CDR3 sequence reads: CASSWETSTVTDTQYF. The CDR3 DNA sequence: TGTGCCAGCAGTTGGGAGACTAGTACCGTCACAGATACGCAGTATTTT.

The chain links TRBV20-1 to TRBJ1-2; a possible D gene is TRBD1 (5 bases). CDR1 DFQATT and CDR2 SNEGSKA come from the germline V gene (reference sequence). The length of the CDR3 is 14 residues. V lost 3 bases and J lost 8, with 19 bases in between. CDR3 sequence (DNA): TGCAGTGCTAGTCTACAGGAACGTCGGGGGGGCTACACCTTC. It is translated as CSASLQERRGGYTF.

The gene calls are TRBV7-9 and TRBJ2-1; the D is unclear. The CDR3 totals 13 residues. V was trimmed by 11 bases and J by 0 bases, leaving 11 bases between them. Germline V gene sequence: CDR1 SEHNR, CDR2 FQNEAQ (reference sequence). The CDR3 DNA sequence: TGTGCCGGTAGCCCAAGCTCCTACAATGAGCAGTTCTTC. It is translated as CAGSPSSYNEQFF.

The CDR3 protein is CASSYTSGEKLFF. The DNA of the CDR3 is TGTGCCAGCAGCTACACATCGGGGGAAAAACTGTTTTTT. The J gene is TRBJ1-4, the V gene TRBV7-8; D is ambiguous. Trimming removed 4 bases at V and 8 bases at J, with 11 bases between. This CDR3 contains 13 residues. CDR1 and CDR2 from the germline V gene are SGHVS and FQNEAQ.

The J gene is TRBJ1-4, the V gene TRBV3-1 (or the pseudogene TRBV3-2); TRBD1 matches at 9 bases. V shed 4 bases, J shed 6 bases, and the junction held 6 bases outside the gene matches. Germline CDR1 reads LGHDT; CDR2 reads YNNKEL (reference sequence). The CDR3 length is 15 residues. CDR3 nucleotide sequence: TGTGCCAGCAGCCCTGGAGGGACAGGGTATGAAAAACTGTTTTTT. Amino acid sequence: CASSPGGTGYEKLFF.

This chain uses TRBV19 with TRBJ1-2; TRBD1 agrees at 8 bases. V was pared by 4 bases and J by 8 bases, with 9 bases of the junction left unmatched. Per the germline V gene, CDR1 is LNHDA and CDR2 is SQIVND (reference sequence). This CDR3 contains 14 residues. The CDR3 DNA is TGTGCCAGTAGTACAGCCGGACAGGGTAGAGGCTACACCTTC. Its protein product is CASSTAGQGRGYTF.

The chain has TRBV7-7 and TRBJ2-3, with D possibly matching TRBD2 (6 bases). This CDR3 spans 15 amino acids. Germline V lookup: CDR1 SSHAT, CDR2 FNYEAQ (reference sequence). V lost 2 bases to trimming and J lost 0 bases, with 9 bases between them. In DNA form, the CDR3 reads TGTGCCAGCAGCTTAAACAGCGGGAGCACAGATACGCAGTATTTT. It codes for CASSLNSGSTDTQYF.

This clone was seen a handful of times. The genes are TRBV19 and TRBJ2-5; no firm D call. V lost 2 bases and J 4 bases, leaving 5 bases between the germline ends. Germline CDR1 and CDR2: LNHDA and SQIVND (reference sequence). This CDR3 has 12 residues. The CDR3 nucleotides read TGTGCCAGTAGTATAAATAGAGAGACCCAGTACTTC. Encoded protein: CASSINRETQYF. The whole variable domain, remainder taken from reference TRBV19 and TRBJ2-5, is DGGITQSPKYLFRKEGQNVTLSCEQNLNHDAMYWYRQDPGQGLRLIYYSQIVNDFQKGDIAEGYSVSREKKESFPLTVTSAQKNPTAFYLCASSINRETQYFGPGTRLLVL.

This clone was counted a few times. The V and J genes are TRBV12-5 and TRBJ2-2, with TRBD2 identical over 10 bases. V was clipped by 3 bases and J by 4 bases; unmatched bases: 2. CDR3 length equals 15 residues. Germline CDR1 and CDR2: LGHNT and FRNRAP. The CDR3 DNA is TGTGCTAGTGGTTTTAGCGGGAGGAGCACCGGGGAGCTGTTTTTT. Translating it yields CASGFSGRSTGELFF.

Here the CDR3 DNA reads TGTGCCAGCAGCCCACAGGGTAATCAGCCCCAGCATTTT. Its protein product is CASSPQGNQPQHF. The chain is built from TRBV6-2 or TRBV6-3 and TRBJ1-5; D is possibly TRBD1 (6 bases). Trimming stripped 6 bases from V and 4 bases from J, with 10 bases between. The CDR3 totals 13 residues. From germline, CDR1 is MNHEY and CDR2 SVGEGT.

This clone was found a few times. The rearrangement joins TRBV27 to TRBJ1-4, with D tentatively TRBD1 (6 bases). Germline V CDR1 and CDR2: MNHEY, SMNVEV (reference sequence). CDR3 size: 15 residues. The ends were cut back, 6 bases at V and 6 bases at J, with 17 bases in the middle. In DNA, the CDR3 is TGTGCCAGCAGACTGGGTGGGGCAGGGGATGAAAAACTGTTTTTT. Amino acids: CASRLGGAGDEKLFF.

The genes are TRBV11-2 and TRBJ2-7; a possible D gene is TRBD2 (7 bases). Trimming removed 3 bases from V and 6 bases from J, with 9 bases in between. This CDR3 is built from 12 residues. Germline CDR1 SGHAT, CDR2 FQNNGV. CDR3 sequence reads: CASSLGGGEQYF. The CDR3 coding sequence is TGTGCCAGCAGCTTGGGAGGGGGCGAGCAGTACTTC.

The chain has TRBV15 and TRBJ2-1, with 7 positions matching TRBD1. V lost 0 bases and J lost 3; bases outside the gene matches: 2. The CDR3 totals 15 residues. Germline CDR1 and CDR2: LNHNV and YYDKDF (reference sequence). The CDR3 sequence: CATSREGTDYNEQFF. As DNA, the CDR3 is TGTGCCACCAGCAGAGAAGGGACAGACTACAATGAGCAGTTCTTC. Full variable domain (missing parts from reference TRBV15 and TRBJ2-1): DAMVIQNPRYQVTQFGKPVTLSCSQTLNHNVMYWYQQKSSQAPKLLFHYYDKDFNNEADTPDNFQSRRPNTSFCFLDIRSPGLGDTAMYLCATSREGTDYNEQFFGPGTRLTVL.

This chain links TRBV28 with TRBJ1-2; D may be TRBD1 (6 bases). Germline V gene sequence: CDR1 MDHEN, CDR2 SYDVKM. Trimming pared 6 bases from V and 4 bases from J, leaving 12 bases between. The length of the CDR3 is 13 residues. In DNA, the CDR3 is TGTGCCAGCAGCCCAGGGGCCTCCTATGGCTACACCTTC. This codes for CASSPGASYGYTF.

The J gene is TRBJ2-7, the V gene TRBV5-1, with D maybe TRBD1 (6 bases). The germline CDR1 and CDR2 sequences are SGHRS and YFSETQ. This CDR3 spans 15 amino acids. The V end was cut by 3 bases, the J end by 2 bases, with 15 bases between. The CDR3, as DNA: TGCGCCAGCAGCTACGGACAGACCTCTACCTACGAGCAGTACTTC. It codes for CASSYGQTSTYEQYF.